This TCR beta chain was sequenced for a study of T cells in women clearing cervical HPV infection. Cervical HPV DNA detected by MY09/MY11 PCR, typed by dot-blot. CDR3 size: 15 residues. The germline CDR1 and CDR2 sequences are KGHSY and FQNENV. V was clipped by 1 base and J by 6 bases; unmatched bases: 5. Clones were sequenced by immunoSEQ multiplex PCR, and TCRdb holds only the in-frame ones, with some missing. The table lists 20,000 to 25,000 clones. As regards this clone: Coverage ceases 3 residues before the CDR3 finishes, and the germline J gene fills in the end.

What was sequenced was blood buffy coat. This TCR derives from a woman between 18 and 69 years old with a cervical HPV16 infection that either progressed to CIN3+ or cleared (not recorded which). The chain recombines TRBV16 with TRBJ2-1, with 8 bases identical to TRBD2. The covered CDR3 bases are TGTGCCAGCAGCCAATTTGTGCTAGCGGGCAATGAG. Amino acids: CASSQFVLAGNE. In full, the CDR3 is CASSQFVLAGNEQFF. The whole variable domain, filled in from reference TRBV16 and TRBJ2-1, reads GEEVAQTPKHLVRGEGQKAKLYCAPIKGHSYVFWYQQVLKNEFKFLISFQNENVFDETGMPKERFSAKCLPNSPCSLEIQATKLEDSAVYFCASSQFVLAGNEQFFGPGTRLTVL.